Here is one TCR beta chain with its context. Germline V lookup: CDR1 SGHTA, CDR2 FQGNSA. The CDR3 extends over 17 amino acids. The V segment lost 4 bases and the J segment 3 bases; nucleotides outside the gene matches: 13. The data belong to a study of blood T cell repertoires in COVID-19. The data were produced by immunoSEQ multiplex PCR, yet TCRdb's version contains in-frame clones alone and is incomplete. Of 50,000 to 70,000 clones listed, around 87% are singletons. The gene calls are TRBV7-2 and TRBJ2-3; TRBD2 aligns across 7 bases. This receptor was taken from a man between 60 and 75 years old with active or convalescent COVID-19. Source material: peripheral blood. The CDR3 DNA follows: TGTGCCAGCAGCTCGTTGATGACGGGAGGAGGGACAGATACGCAGTATTTT. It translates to CASSSLMTGGGTDTQYF.